This T cell receptor (beta chain) comes out of a study of vaccination effects on CD4 cells after COVID-19. The overall study: Viral peptide pools were used in the ViraFEST assay to expand antigen-specific CD4+ T cells, and sequencing came afterward.

The table came from immunoSEQ multiplex PCR; TCRdb's copy has only in-frame clones and leaves some out. The repertoire includes about 74,000 clones, around 77% of them detected once, and around 2% sits in the top ten. The culture ran for nine to eleven days, and then CD4+ T cells were isolated. Study results and caveats: Whether induced by infection or by vaccine, clones showed marked clonal contraction late after vaccination. Few convalescent patients, and no early post-infection timepoints, were available to the study.

The germline gives CDR1 LNHDA, CDR2 SQIVND (reference sequence). The CDR3 length is 16 residues. V was shortened by 7 bases and J by 2 bases, with 18 bases between the two germline ends. In its sample, this clone was seen a few times. As yet, its antigen is unknown. V is TRBV19 and J is TRBJ1-5; D is possibly TRBD1 (6 bases). The source of this sequence is a human donor who received a COVID-19 vaccine. This sample comprised CD4+ T cells from PBMCs cultured without peptide, obtained before COVID-19 vaccination. The CDR3 nucleotides read TGTGCCAGTACGCGGGAAGGAGGGGGGGGCAATCAGCCCCAGCATTTT. Amino acids: CASTREGGGGNQPQHF.